The clone carrying this TCR beta chain occurred many times. The data were obtained in a study of regulatory T cells in long-lasting Graves disease. V lost 1 base and J lost 0, with 4 bases in between. Germline V lookup: CDR1 SGHAT, CDR2 FQNNGV. The CDR3 length is 14 residues. Arm-PCR with iRepertoire HTBI primers amplified the CDR3 regions for these TCR beta libraries. TCRdb itself ran the multiplex PCR reads through MiXCR, one entry per CDR3 protein. This sample has hundreds of thousands of distinct CDR3 sequences, with roughly a fifth found just once. Time point specified: persistent/refractory GD, antithyroid drugs over 5 years with positive TRAb. Extracted PBMC RNA gave rise to the TCR library.

The sequenced sample was peripheral blood mononuclear cells (PBMCs), obtained when the disease was refractory, from a patient treated with antithyroid drugs. The sequence was collected from a female donor with Graves disease. The J gene is TRBJ1-5, the V gene TRBV11-2; D is unclear. CDR3 sequence reads: CASSLGRSNQPQHF. The CDR3 nucleotides are TGTGCCAGCAGCTTAGGCCGTAGCAATCAGCCCCAGCATTTT.